The table lists the clone carrying this TCR beta chain with a count of one. V was cut by 0 bases and J by 0 bases, with 11 bases left in between. The CDR3 loop spans 16 amino acids. Germline V lookup: CDR1 SGHDT, CDR2 YYEEEE. The data were obtained in a study of blood T cell repertoires in COVID-19. Sequencing used immunoSEQ multiplex PCR; TCRdb keeps in-frame clones, though not all of them. The sample has about 78,000 clones, 86% seen once. The specimen was peripheral blood. The chain couples TRBV5-6 to TRBJ2-3; TRBD2 might be the D (6 bases). This clonotype was sampled from a man aged 50 to 59 with active or convalescent COVID-19. CDR3 sequence reads: CASSLEGTSSTDTQYF. In DNA, the CDR3 is TGTGCCAGCAGCTTGGAGGGGACTTCTAGCACAGATACGCAGTATTTT.